The 26 T cell receptor beta chains in this list originate from one sample, sequenced in a study of shared clonotypes between healthy human individuals. Clones were sequenced by immunoSEQ multiplex PCR, and TCRdb holds only the in-frame ones, with some missing. In the table there are more than 550,000 clones, roughly two thirds of which are singletons. Source material: memory CD4+ T cells sorted from blood. The subset denotes: CD45RA-negative fraction. Every receptor here comes from a woman in her 30s in good health.

Concerning this clone: The sample has other DNA sequences that encode this CDR3 too. The chain employs TRBV18 and TRBJ2-3; maybe TRBD1 (5 bases). With 3 bases removed from V and 3 bases from J, the gap between germline ends came to 13 bases. Germline V gene sequence: CDR1 KGHSH, CDR2 LQKENI. The CDR3 has 15 amino acids. The CDR3 region has the DNA TGTGCCAGCTCACCGGTGGGGCCTAGGACAGATACGCAGTATTTT. Translating it yields CASSPVGPRTDTQYF.

This sequence joins TRBV5-5 and TRBJ2-1; D remains ambiguous. Trimming cost V 0 bases and J 2 bases, with 9 bases left between them. Germline CDR1 SGHKS, CDR2 YYEKEE (reference sequence). CDR3 length: 15 residues. CDR3 nucleotide sequence: TGTGCCAGCAGCTTGGCTAGGGCTACCTACAATGAGCAGTTCTTC. Translating gives CASSLARATYNEQFF. Together with reference TRBV5-5 and TRBJ2-1, the CDR3 gives the full variable domain: DAGVTQSPTHLIKTRGQQVTLRCSPISGHKSVSWYQQVLGQGPQFIFQYYEKEERGRGNFPDRFSARQFPNYSSELNVNALLLGDSALYLCASSLARATYNEQFFGPGTRLTVL.

This clone was found once. V usage is TRBV14 and J usage is TRBJ1-1, with unresolved D. Trimming shortened V by 1 base and J by 11 bases, and 14 bases separated the two germline ends. Germline V gene lookup returns CDR1 SGHDN and CDR2 FVKESK. This CDR3 has 13 residues. The CDR3 here is CASSQGTQMKAFF. CDR3 nucleotides: TGTGCCAGCAGCCAAGGCACTCAGATGAAGGCTTTCTTT.

This clone appeared a few times. This chain joins TRBV30 and TRBJ2-1, with unresolved D. This CDR3 has 13 amino acids. V shed 0 bases and J shed 9 bases, with 12 bases lying between them. Germline-derived CDR1 and CDR2 are GTSNPN and SVGIG (reference sequence). DNA of the CDR3: TGTGCCTGGAGTGTACCCGGGTTTGGTGAGCAGTTCTTC. Encoded protein: CAWSVPGFGEQFF.

The CDR3 sequence is CASLPLSVGYGYTF. DNA of the CDR3: TGTGCCAGCCTCCCCCTAAGCGTTGGCTATGGCTACACCTTC. The V call is TRBV6-1, the J call TRBJ1-2; D ambiguous. V was clipped by 8 bases and J by 4 bases, with 17 bases between them. The CDR3 totals 14 residues. Germline lookup yields CDR1 MNHNS and CDR2 SASEGT.

The rearrangement joins TRBV5-4 to TRBJ1-1; 9 positions match TRBD1. CDR1 is SGHNT and CDR2 is YYREEE in the germline V gene (reference sequence). V dropped 6 bases and J dropped 5; count of bases not matched to a gene: 11. This CDR3 spans 15 amino acids. CDR3 residues: CASNSGGTGQTEAFF. The CDR3, as DNA: TGTGCCAGCAACTCGGGGGGGACAGGGCAGACTGAAGCTTTCTTT.

This clone was observed once. The sample has other DNA sequences that encode this CDR3 too. CDR3 DNA sequence: TGCGCCAGCAGCTATGGGACACTCACAGATACGCAGTATTTT. Translation gives CASSYGTLTDTQYF. The chain carries TRBV5-1 and TRBJ2-3, with D maybe TRBD1 (6 bases). This CDR3 contains 14 residues. The germline gives CDR1 SGHRS, CDR2 YFSETQ. V was clipped by 3 bases and J by 2 bases, with 10 bases between them.

The chain combines TRBV29-1 with TRBJ2-7, with unresolved D. V was trimmed by 0 bases and J by 0 bases, leaving 15 bases between them. The CDR3 sequence is 16 residues long. CDR1 SQVTM and CDR2 ANQGSEA come from the germline V gene. For the CDR3, the DNA is TGCAGCGTTGAAGATCGAAAGGAAGGGTCCTCCTACGAGCAGTACTTC. Protein: CSVEDRKEGSSYEQYF.

This clone was seen a few times. V usage is TRBV6-5 and J usage is TRBJ1-4; D unresolved. Trimming left V 2 bases short and J 8 bases short, with 12 bases between. The germline CDR1 and CDR2 sequences are MNHEY and SVGAGI. The CDR3 contains 14 residues. This CDR3 is CASSYARAAEKLFF. Here the CDR3 DNA reads TGTGCCAGCAGTTACGCCCGGGCCGCCGAAAAACTGTTTTTT.

V gene TRBV28 combines with J gene TRBJ1-5; D is perhaps TRBD1 (5 bases). The CDR3 contains 14 residues. The V end lost 6 bases, the J end lost 7 bases, and 16 bases lay between the germline ends. Germline V gene data show CDR1 as MDHEN and CDR2 as SYDVKM. CDR3: CASSRRQSLQPQHF. The CDR3 DNA follows: TGTGCCAGCAGCCGTCGACAGTCCTTGCAGCCCCAGCATTTT.

The chain links TRBV29-1 to TRBJ1-2, with D unclear. The germline V gene encodes CDR1 SQVTM and CDR2 ANQGSEA. CDR3 length: 10 amino acids. Trimming stripped 4 bases from V and 6 bases from J, with 6 bases between. Here the CDR3 reads CSVVQDGYTF. CDR3 nucleotide sequence: TGCAGCGTTGTTCAGGATGGCTACACCTTC.

The chain carries TRBV11-2 and TRBJ2-7; TRBD2 matches 11 bases. V lost 4 bases and J lost 6; bases outside the gene matches: 5. Germline assignment: CDR1 SGHAT and CDR2 FQNNGV. The CDR3 contains 14 residues. CDR3 coding DNA: TGTGCCAGCAGCTCCCGACTAGCGGGAAGCGAGCAGTACTTC. The encoded protein is CASSSRLAGSEQYF.

This rearrangement joins TRBV6-6 to TRBJ2-1; D is possibly TRBD1 (6 bases). Trimming left V 5 bases short and J 7 bases short, with 9 bases between. Germline CDR1 MNHNY, CDR2 SVGAGI (reference sequence). The length of the CDR3 is 12 residues. CDR3 in amino acids: CASSPQGNEQFF. DNA for the CDR3: TGTGCCAGCAGTCCCCAGGGGAATGAGCAGTTCTTC.

The chain combines TRBV6-5 with TRBJ1-1, with a weak D call TRBD1 (6 bases). From germline, CDR1 is MNHEY and CDR2 SVGAGI. V lost 8 bases and J 5 bases, leaving 12 bases between the germline ends. CDR3 length: 12 amino acids. The CDR3 sequence is CASGRGGTEAFF. The CDR3 bases are TGTGCCAGCGGGAGGGGGGGAACTGAAGCTTTCTTT.

The V gene is TRBV28, the J gene TRBJ2-3; the D gene is possibly TRBD1 (5 bases). Trimming pared 6 bases from V and 6 bases from J, leaving 16 bases between. This CDR3 is 14 amino acids long. Germline V lookup: CDR1 MDHEN, CDR2 SYDVKM. The CDR3 DNA is TGTGCCAGCAGCCTGGGGCCACCTCTGGATACGCAGTATTTT. Amino acid sequence: CASSLGPPLDTQYF.

The chain recombines TRBV21-1 with TRBJ2-7; the table's TRBD2 call for D was not verified on the DNA. TRBV21-1 is a pseudogene segment. The CDR3 spans 16 residues. The CDR3 protein is CASSKDAQLPSYEQYF. CDR3 nucleotides: TGTGCCAGCAGCAAAGATGCGCAATTGCCATCCTACGAGCAGTACTTC.

J is TRBJ1-1 and V is TRBV18; D call uncertain. Deletions cut 5 bases from V and 0 bases from J, with 10 bases between. The V gene's germline CDR1 is KGHSH and CDR2 LQKENI. This CDR3 contains 14 residues. This chain's CDR3 is CASSRDTMNTEAFF. Written as DNA, the CDR3 is TGTGCCAGCTCAAGAGACACTATGAACACTGAAGCTTTCTTT.

This clone was observed a few times. This chain uses TRBV10-2 with TRBJ1-3; 7 bases align to TRBD1. There are 15 residues in the CDR3. The ends lost 6 bases at V and 0 bases at J; junction bases unmatched: 5. CDR1 and CDR2 from the germline V gene are WSHSY and SAAADI. The CDR3 region is CASRTGQISGNTIYF. The CDR3 coding sequence is TGCGCCAGCAGGACGGGACAGATCTCTGGAAACACCATATATTTT.

The V gene is TRBV7-2, the J gene TRBJ2-5, with 11 positions matching TRBD2. V lost 1 base, J lost 2 bases, and 3 bases stayed unmatched. The germline gives CDR1 SGHTA, CDR2 FQGNSA. This CDR3 has 16 residues. The CDR3 here is CASSLGRLAGQETQYF. In nucleotides, the CDR3 is TGTGCCAGCAGCTTAGGGAGACTAGCGGGACAAGAGACCCAGTACTTC.

On this clone itself: Other DNA sequences in the sample encode the same CDR3. The chain is built from TRBV11-2 and TRBJ2-1; 8 bases fit TRBD1. This CDR3 is 15 amino acids long. After removal of 0 bases from V and 4 bases from J, the junction contained 2 bases not matched to a gene. Germline V CDR1 and CDR2: SGHAT, FQNNGV. The CDR3 reads CASSLDGTGYNEQFF. The CDR3 DNA is TGTGCCAGCAGCTTAGATGGGACAGGTTACAATGAGCAGTTCTTC. Looking up the rest from reference TRBV11-2 and TRBJ2-1 gives the full variable domain: EAGVAQSPRYKIIEKRQSVAFWCNPISGHATLYWYQQILGQGPKLLIQFQNNGVVDDSQLPKDRFSAERLKGVDSTLKIQPAKLEDSAVYLCASSLDGTGYNEQFFGPGTRLTVL.

This clone was counted ten times or more. The sample contains more than one DNA sequence encoding this CDR3. The chain employs TRBV14 and TRBJ1-1; the D is unclear. The CDR3 extends over 12 amino acids. Germline CDR1 SGHDN, CDR2 FVKESK. The germline V and J ends were trimmed by 3 bases and 6 bases, with 8 bases remaining between them. The CDR3 bases are TGTGCCAGCAGCCACCTCGGGGCTGAAGCTTTCTTT. It encodes CASSHLGAEAFF. The full variable domain, rest sourced from reference TRBV14 and TRBJ1-1, is EAGVTQFPSHSVIEKGQTVTLRCDPISGHDNLYWYRRVMGKEIKFLLHFVKESKQDESGMPNNRFLAERTGGTYSTLKVQPAELEDSGVYFCASSHLGAEAFFGQGTRLTVV.

The CDR3 DNA follows: TGCGCCAGCAACCAGGGTCTTGGGGCCAACGTCCTGACTTTC. It is translated as CASNQGLGANVLTF. The chain is built from TRBV5-1 and TRBJ2-6; D might be TRBD1 (5 bases). The CDR3 length is 14 residues. Germline V gene lookup returns CDR1 SGHRS and CDR2 YFSETQ. V was shortened by 6 bases and J by 3 bases, with 10 bases between the two germline ends.

The chain uses TRBV10-3 and TRBJ2-7; weak D call: TRBD1 (5 bases). V lost 3 bases to trimming and J lost 3 bases, with 12 bases between them. The CDR3 covers 14 residues. The germline V gene encodes CDR1 ENHRY and CDR2 SYGVKD. The chain's CDR3 is CAISETDINYEQYF. The CDR3 region has the DNA TGTGCCATCAGTGAAACGGACATTAACTACGAGCAGTACTTC.

The gene calls are TRBV5-1 and TRBJ2-2; D not resolved. The CDR3 has 15 residues. Germline V gene sequence: CDR1 SGHRS, CDR2 YFSETQ. With 0 bases removed from V and 5 bases from J, the gap between germline ends came to 11 bases. CDR3 DNA: TGCGCCAGCAGCTTGGAAGGTGCCTCAACCGGGGAGCTGTTTTTT. Translation: CASSLEGASTGELFF.

A note on this clone: This CDR3 is also generated by other DNA sequences in the sample. The chain couples TRBV2 to TRBJ2-5; D is ambiguous. CDR3 length equals 11 residues. CDR1 and CDR2 (germline): SNHLY, FYNNEI. V lost 3 bases and J lost 5, with 4 bases in between. The CDR3 DNA reads TGTGCCAGCAGTGAGGAGGAGACCCAGTACTTC. Translation: CASSEEETQYF.

The rearrangement uses TRBV2 and TRBJ2-3, with 9 nucleotides matching TRBD2. Germline CDR1 SNHLY, CDR2 FYNNEI. The CDR3 is 15 amino acids. After removal of 6 bases from V and 1 base from J, the junction contained 5 bases not matched to a gene. The CDR3: CASRRREGGTDTQYF. CDR3 sequence (DNA): TGTGCCAGCAGGAGGCGGGAGGGCGGCACAGATACGCAGTATTTT.